This entry lists 13 T cell receptor beta chains sequenced from one sample in a study of blood T cells in healthy people across ages. A sample-barcoded 5' primer and a J-beta primer mix were used in a second PCR of roughly 6 to 11 cycles. TCRdb analysed the 5' RACE reads with MiXCR anew, one entry per CDR3 protein. The sample has over 600,000 distinct CDR3 sequences, 46% seen once; the top ten hold around 18%. The material sequenced was blood. The receptors were gathered from a man of 80 years or more in good health.

The chain uses TRBV27 and TRBJ1-4; the D is unclear. CDR3 size: 15 residues. Trimming left V 3 bases short and J 0 bases short, with 8 bases between. Germline values: CDR1 MNHEY, CDR2 SMNVEV (reference sequence). The CDR3 DNA is TGTGCCAGCAGTTTTCACGGTGCAACTAATGAAAAACTGTTTTTT. This encodes CASSFHGATNEKLFF.

This chain connects TRBV6-5 to TRBJ2-6; no clear D gene. This CDR3 region has 16 residues. V was pared by 2 bases and J by 4 bases, with 12 bases between. Germline-derived CDR1 and CDR2 are MNHEY and SVGAGI. CDR3 DNA sequence: TGTGCCAGCAGTTACGGCTGGGGATCCGGGGCCAACGTCCTGACTTTC. Translating it yields CASSYGWGSGANVLTF.

This clonotype was seen only once. The chain uses TRBV20-1 and TRBJ2-5; 9 nucleotides agree with TRBD2. Trimming at V came to 0 bases and at J to 11 bases, leaving 16 bases not matched to a gene. This CDR3 region has 16 residues. CDR1 DFQATT and CDR2 SNEGSKA come from the germline V gene (reference sequence). The CDR3 coding sequence is TGCAGTGCTAGAGATCGACGGCTAGCGGGGTACAATAAGCAGTACTTC. Its protein product is CSARDRRLAGYNKQYF.

The table lists this clonotype with a few counts. The J gene is TRBJ2-7, the V gene TRBV7-6; tentative D call: TRBD1 (5 bases). In germline, CDR1 is SGHVS, CDR2 FNYEAQ. V was clipped by 0 bases and J by 5 bases, with 14 bases between them. This CDR3 comprises 15 residues. The CDR3 region is CASSLAAGSGHEQYF. CDR3 nucleotide sequence: TGTGCCAGCAGCTTAGCGGCAGGGTCAGGGCACGAGCAGTACTTC.

This chain links TRBV29-1 with TRBJ2-3; TRBD2 aligns across 9 bases. Germline-derived CDR1 and CDR2 are SQVTM and ANQGSEA. This CDR3 contains 15 residues. V lost 2 bases, J lost 4 bases, and 7 bases stayed unmatched. The CDR3 coding sequence is TGCAGCGTTGAATTGTCTAGCGGGAACCCAGATACGCAGTATTTT. Protein: CSVELSSGNPDTQYF.

The CDR3 is CASSSWTVETQYF. The CDR3 DNA reads TGTGCCAGCAGTTCGTGGACGGTAGAGACCCAGTACTTC. V usage is TRBV5-5 and J usage is TRBJ2-5, with D unclear. Germline V gives CDR1 SGHKS, CDR2 YYEKEE (reference sequence). V lost 5 bases, J lost 4 bases, and 12 bases lay in between. CDR3 length: 13 residues.

This chain connects TRBV10-3 to TRBJ2-3; D unclear. The CDR3 is 15 residues long. V was shortened by 11 bases and J by 0 bases, with 18 bases between the two germline ends. CDR1 and CDR2 from the germline V gene are ENHRY and SYGVKD. CDR3 nucleotides: TGTGCCTCCCACGCAGGAGCCGGTAGCACAGATACGCAGTATTTT. Residues: CASHAGAGSTDTQYF.

The chain recombines TRBV20-1 with TRBJ1-6; TRBD1 aligns across 10 bases. With 1 base clipped from V and 1 base from J, the junction kept 4 bases outside the gene matches. CDR1 DFQATT and CDR2 SNEGSKA come from the germline V gene (reference sequence). The CDR3 contains 17 residues. CDR3 sequence reads: CSARGTGGGSYNSPLHF. CDR3 coding DNA: TGCAGTGCTAGAGGGACAGGGGGGGGATCCTATAATTCACCCCTCCACTTT.

The V call is TRBV6-2 or TRBV6-3, the J call TRBJ2-3; tentatively, D is TRBD2 (6 bases). The CDR3 consists of 14 residues. Germline CDR1 and CDR2: MNHEY and SVGEGT. The V end lost 7 bases, the J end lost 1 base, and 12 bases lay between the germline ends. CDR3 nucleotide sequence: TGTGCCAGCACCCACCTAGCGCGCACAGATACGCAGTATTTT. As protein: CASTHLARTDTQYF.

This chain links TRBV29-1 with TRBJ2-4, with D perhaps being TRBD1 or TRBD2 (5 bases each). From germline, CDR1 is SQVTM and CDR2 ANQGSEA. The CDR3 is 11 residues long. The V end was cut by 3 bases, the J end by 8 bases, with 8 bases between. Here the CDR3 reads CSVERGDIQYF. The CDR3, as DNA: TGCAGCGTTGAGCGAGGGGACATTCAGTACTTC.

J is TRBJ2-4 and V is TRBV5-1; TRBD1 is a possible D gene (6 bases). This CDR3 has 14 residues. CDR1 and CDR2 from the germline V gene are SGHRS and YFSETQ. V lost 5 bases to trimming and J lost 7 bases, with 16 bases between them. Here the CDR3 DNA reads TGCGCCAGCAGAGGGGGACCGGTGGGGAACATTCAGTACTTC. Residues: CASRGGPVGNIQYF.

The rearrangement uses TRBV5-4 and TRBJ2-4; tentatively, D is TRBD1 (6 bases). The DNA end favors TRBJ2-7, so the J call may be wrong. CDR1 and CDR2 from the germline V gene are SGHNT and YYREEE (reference sequence). The CDR3 is 12 residues long. The CDR3 region has the DNA TGTGCCAGCAGTTCCACAGGGAACGAGCAGTACTTC. Amino acid sequence: CASSSTGNEQYF.

This chain links TRBV29-1 with TRBJ2-5, with D tentatively TRBD1 or TRBD2 (5 bases each). The CDR3 contains 14 residues. Per the germline V gene, CDR1 is SQVTM and CDR2 is ANQGSEA. Between the trimmed V and J ends, which lost 8 bases and 11 bases, there was a span of 27 bases. Written as DNA, the CDR3 is TGCAGCATCTCCGGGACCTCCACCTACAATGAGCAGTACTTC. Translation: CSISGTSTYNEQYF.